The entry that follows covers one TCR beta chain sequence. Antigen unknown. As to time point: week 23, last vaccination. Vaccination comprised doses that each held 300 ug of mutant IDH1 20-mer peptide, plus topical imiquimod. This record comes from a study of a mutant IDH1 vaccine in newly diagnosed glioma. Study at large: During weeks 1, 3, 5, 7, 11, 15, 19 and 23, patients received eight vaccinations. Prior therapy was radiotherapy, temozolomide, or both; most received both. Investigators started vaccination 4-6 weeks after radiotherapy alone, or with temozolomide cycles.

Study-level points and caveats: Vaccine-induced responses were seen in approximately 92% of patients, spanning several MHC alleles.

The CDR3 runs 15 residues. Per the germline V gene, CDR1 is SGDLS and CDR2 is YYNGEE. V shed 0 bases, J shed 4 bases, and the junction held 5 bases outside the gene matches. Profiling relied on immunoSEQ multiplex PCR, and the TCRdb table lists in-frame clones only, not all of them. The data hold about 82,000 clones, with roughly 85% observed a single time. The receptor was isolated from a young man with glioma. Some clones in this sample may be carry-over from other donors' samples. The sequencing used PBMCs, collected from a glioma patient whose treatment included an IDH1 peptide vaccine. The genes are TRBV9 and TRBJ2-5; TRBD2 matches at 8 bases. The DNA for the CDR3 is TGTGCCAGCAGCGTAGACGGGAGGGGTCGAGAGACCCAGTACTTC. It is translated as CASSVDGRGRETQYF.